The clone carrying this TCR beta chain occurred many times. The target antigen is unknown. V lost 7 bases to trimming and J lost 5 bases; unmatched junction nucleotides: 7. The CDR3 extends over 12 amino acids. In germline, CDR1 is SQVTM, CDR2 ANQGSEA. TCR beta CDR3 regions were amplified from RNA. Using the HTBI primer set, a first-round RT-PCR was run on the TCR CDR3. TCRdb processed the multiplex PCR reads anew with MiXCR; each CDR3 protein has one entry. Of approximately 600,000 distinct CDR3 sequences listed, approximately 13% are singletons. This sample is drawn from a study of T cells in Graves' hyperthyroidism and ophthalmopathy. As for the study in general: Before any treatment, at initial diagnosis, peripheral blood was collected. Study-level findings and limits: Blood held most thyroid clonotypes expanded above 0.001 frequency. The model identified upcoming ophthalmopathy a median approximately six months ahead of onset.

Exclusion of a patient resulted from uncontrolled infection, other autoimmune disease, pregnancy or lactation. Source material: blood. This receptor was taken from a woman in her twenties or thirties with Graves' hyperthyroidism that later progressed to Graves' ophthalmopathy. This chain connects TRBV29-1 to TRBJ2-5; 7 nucleotides agree with TRBD1. CDR3 sequence: CSGIDRAETQYF. The CDR3 region has the DNA TGCAGCGGAATAGACAGGGCGGAGACCCAGTACTTC.